These 7 T cell receptor beta chains came from one sample sequenced in a study of early T cells in non-severe SARS-CoV-2 infection. MiXCR, applied by TCRdb to the 5' RACE reads, yields one record per CDR3 protein. The sample carries around 28,000 distinct CDR3 sequences, 4.5% to 7% recorded once. The sample was whole blood. All receptors derive from an adult who was a healthcare worker with PCR-confirmed SARS-CoV-2 infection or an uninfected control (not recorded which).

This clonotype was counted at least ten times. This chain joins TRBV20-1 and TRBJ1-1; 11 nucleotides match TRBD1. CDR1 is DFQATT, CDR2 SNEGSKA, per germline (reference sequence). J lost 2 bases, V lost 5 bases, and 10 bases had no gene match. CDR3 size: 16 residues. The CDR3 bases are TGCAGTGCTTCTGGACAGGGGGCTTTCTTTAACACTGAAGCTTTCTTT. Translated: CSASGQGAFFNTEAFF.

This clonotype was picked up a small number of times. The chain joins TRBV9 to TRBJ2-1; D is ambiguous. Germline V gene sequence: CDR1 SGDLS, CDR2 YYNGEE. V was pared by 2 bases and J by 3 bases, with 12 bases between. CDR3 length: 15 residues. The chain's CDR3 is CASSVGGPGYNEQFF. In nucleotides, the CDR3 is TGTGCCAGCAGCGTTGGTGGGCCAGGCTACAATGAGCAGTTCTTC.

In its sample, this clonotype was seen many times. This chain uses TRBV25-1 with TRBJ2-7; no clear D gene. The germline V gene has CDR1 MGHDK and CDR2 SYGVNS. Trimming pared 3 bases from V and 3 bases from J, leaving 6 bases between. The CDR3 extends over 12 amino acids. CDR3: CASSDSVYEQYF. The CDR3 DNA sequence: TGTGCCAGCAGTGACTCGGTCTACGAGCAGTACTTC.

The rearrangement uses TRBV5-1 and TRBJ2-7; D unresolved. The CDR3 loop spans 14 amino acids. Between the trimmed V and J ends, which lost 0 bases and 2 bases, there was a span of 9 bases. Germline V CDR1 and CDR2: SGHRS, YFSETQ. In DNA, the CDR3 is TGCGCCAGCAGCTTGGGGCAGAGTACCTACGAGCAGTACTTC. This encodes CASSLGQSTYEQYF.

This sequence joins TRBV11-2 and TRBJ2-5, with TRBD2 matching 14 bases. The CDR3 length is 14 residues. The J segment lost 7 bases and the V segment lost 5 bases, leaving 3 bases of the junction unmatched. Germline V gene data show CDR1 as SGHAT and CDR2 as FQNNGV. In nucleotides, the CDR3 is TGTGCCAGCAGCGGGACTAGCGGGAGTGGGACCCAGTACTTC. This gives the protein CASSGTSGSGTQYF.

CDR3 nucleotides: TGTGCCAGCAGCCAAGAGTTCGGTGGCTACACCTTC. This encodes CASSQEFGGYTF. The rearrangement joins TRBV3-1 to TRBJ1-2; D remains ambiguous. The germline V gene has CDR1 LGHDT and CDR2 YNNKEL (reference sequence). The CDR3 loop spans 12 amino acids. The V and J ends lost 0 bases and 7 bases respectively, with 6 bases between them.

This clonotype was counted at least ten times. The chain couples TRBV4-2 to TRBJ1-6; 9 bases line up with TRBD1. The CDR3 runs 15 residues. The trim removed 2 bases at V and 8 bases at J, leaving 4 bases unmatched. Per the germline V gene, CDR1 is LGHNA and CDR2 is YNFKEQ. Written as DNA, the CDR3 is TGTGCCAGCAGCCAACCGGACAGGGGAGATTCACCCCTCCACTTT. It encodes CASSQPDRGDSPLHF.